This T cell receptor (beta chain) was sequenced during a study of shared clonotypes between healthy human individuals (dated by TCRdb to 2020 to 2022). Some background on the complete study: The cohort included three men and two women between 18 and 49 years of age. Blood TCR repertoires of five healthy adults were deeply sequenced to estimate repertoire size and the extent of clonotype sharing between individuals. To increase sequencing depth and limit assay-specific biases, TCR repertoire library preparation and sequencing were carried out by different laboratories using diverse techniques. For each donor, three plates each were used for CD4 naive and CD4 memory, two plates were used for CD8 naive, and one plate was used for CD8 memory. Leukapheresis yielded between about 0.94 and 8.9 billion PBMCs per donor. The investigation overall reported the following: When several donors were compared, the shared fraction of clonotypes was about 5% for naive CD4, approximately 3.5% for naive CD8, 2% to 2.5% for memory CD4, and roughly 0.43% for memory CD8. Based on pairwise subsampling, the degree of clonotype sharing among donors was expected to be affected by sequencing depth. Sampling was limited to blood, and TCR repertoires in tissue likely differ from TCR repertoires in blood. Because the study included only a small number of donors, the genetic and exposure-history diversity represented was limited. Higher generation probabilities were observed for clonotypes shared by all four sorted-subset donors than for non-shared clonotypes. Naive subsets generally had larger estimated clonotype richness than memory subsets. Incomplete sequencing was indicated by rarefaction of sorted-subset datasets, despite the large sequencing depth.

The donors were healthy, HIV-negative adults who had no recently reported acute infections or vaccinations. All donors were Caucasian adults living in Nashville, Tennessee, USA. CD4+ T cells were enriched by magnetic negative selection, after which naive cells were positively selected on CD45RA and the negative fraction was taken as the memory subset. Blood was obtained by leukapheresis, after which PBMCs were separated by Ficoll-Histopaque density gradient centrifugation and cryopreserved in liquid nitrogen vapor phase. Purity and quantity of every magnetically sorted T cell population were checked by analytical flow cytometry. Genomic DNA was isolated from every sorted fraction and measured by UV absorbance on a Nanodrop 2000c. TCR CDR3 regions were amplified from genomic DNA by multiplex PCR using the deep immunoSEQ assay. Extracted genomic DNA from each cell subset was distributed evenly across all wells of several immunoSEQ 96-well plates, and each plate was treated as a replicate. Each replicate PCR for sorted subsets received approximately 220 ng genomic DNA, equal to about 29,000 T cell genomes. Purified libraries were quantified with a Qubit 3.0 fluorometer, sized on a Bioanalyzer 2100, and re-quantified with the KAPA Library Quantification kit. Every immunoSEQ 96-well plate was sequenced on a separate single-read 150-cycle Illumina NextSeq 550 flow cell. Per the authors' processing: Because only junctional sequences without quality scores were contained in the immunoSEQ output, filtering matching that applied to full-length reads could not be performed. To assign V/J genes and CDR3, sequences were annotated against IMGT germline references using PyIR, a Python wrapper for IgBLAST v1.9. Reads with weak V/J assignments (E-value above 1e-6), missing CDR3, stop codons, out-of-frame junctions, or ambiguous translated residues were removed. A V3J clonotype was defined by an identical inferred V gene, J gene, and CDR3 amino acid sequence. To compute the percentage overlap between repertoires, the number of shared unique clonotypes was divided by the size of the smaller repertoire. Repertoire richness was assessed with RTK rarefaction, the Chao1 estimator, and Recon v2.1 estimates of unobserved clonotypes. For all TCRbeta clonotypes obtained by the gDNA method from a handful of donors, generation probabilities were computed with OLGA. TCRdb carries this immuneACCESS record with in-frame sequences only. Its versions omit some clonotypes, under half of them owing to an unresolved V gene in the studies checked, with the rest unexplained. V and J calls and clone size are copied from that table; D and trimming were computed from the DNA. The sample table holds some 1 million clones, of which approximately 68% were seen once. The ten largest clones add up to about 1.5% of the sample.

In the case of this clone: No cognate antigen has been identified for it. One base away there is no much larger clone; base qualities are not given.

Sequencing was carried out using memory CD4+ T cells sorted from blood. The cell subset or site label, read with the paper, signifies: CD45RA-negative fraction. The TCR was taken from a young man in good health.

The DNA is TGTGCCAGCAGTTTGTCACAGGGCCTACAAGAGACCCAGTACTTC. It codes for CASSLSQGLQETQYF. Recombination linked TRBV28 to TRBJ2-5; TRBD1 is perhaps the D gene, given 6 matching bases. The CDR3 holds 15 amino acids from the cysteine to the phenylalanine. Of all the DNA, just the CDR3 is kept, 45 bases in frame from base 1. V is clipped by 3 bases and J by 2 bases, and the sequence between their germline boundaries is 13 bases long. The germline V gene encodes CDR1 MDHEN and CDR2 SYDVKM.